The 21 T cell receptor beta chains reported below all come from one sample, sequenced in a study of cytomegalovirus exposure and HLA in healthy donors. Use of 60 Vbeta and 13 Jbeta primers characterized the PCR. Produced via immunoSEQ multiplex PCR; TCRdb's table is partial and in-frame only. This table holds approximately 65,000 clones, around 62% found once. The sequencing input was PBMCs. Source of these receptors: a man aged 40-49 years in good health and CMV-seropositive.

CDR3 sequence reads: CASSDAGLAGGGETQYF. The CDR3 DNA reads as TGTGCCAGCAGTGATGCGGGACTAGCGGGGGGTGGAGAGACCCAGTACTTC. The V call is TRBV6-4, the J call TRBJ2-5; TRBD2 matches at 15 bases. The germline V gene encodes CDR1 MRHNA and CDR2 SNTAGT. The CDR3 is 17 residues long. Trimming removed 3 bases from V and 4 bases from J; junction bases left unmatched: 6.

The V gene is TRBV7-9, the J gene TRBJ2-7; possible D gene TRBD2, 6 bases. Germline loops: CDR1 SEHNR, CDR2 FQNEAQ (reference sequence). CDR3 size: 12 residues. Trimming took off 7 bases at V and 3 bases at J, with 10 bases between the two ends. CDR3 in amino acids: CASTFSGYEQYF. The CDR3 coding sequence is TGTGCCAGCACCTTTAGCGGCTACGAGCAGTACTTC.

The chain employs TRBV2 and TRBJ2-2, with 10 bases identical to TRBD1. CDR1 SNHLY and CDR2 FYNNEI come from the germline V gene. The CDR3 length is 15 residues. V was pared by 8 bases and J by 2 bases, with 5 bases of the junction left unmatched. CDR3 protein: CASDGTGVNTGELFF. CDR3 DNA sequence: TGTGCCAGCGACGGGACAGGGGTAAACACCGGGGAGCTGTTTTTT.

In its sample, this clone was seen a few times. The CDR3 DNA is TGTGCCATCAGTCGGACTAGCGCCAGCACAGATACGCAGTATTTT. This codes for CAISRTSASTDTQYF. This chain links TRBV10-3 with TRBJ2-3; 9 bases fit TRBD2. This CDR3 has 15 amino acids. Germline CDR1 is ENHRY and CDR2 is SYGVKD. Trimming took 5 bases from V and 0 from J; bases not matched to a gene: 3.

J is TRBJ2-5 and V is TRBV7-8, with TRBD2 matching over 7 bases. The CDR3 runs 15 residues. The germline gives CDR1 SGHVS, CDR2 FQNEAQ. The J segment lost 7 bases and the V segment lost 5 bases, leaving 13 bases of the junction unmatched. CDR3 sequence: CASSLPRWEGGTQYF. The CDR3 DNA reads as TGTGCCAGCAGCCTCCCCCGGTGGGAGGGAGGGACCCAGTACTTC.

This sequence joins TRBV4-2 and TRBJ2-7; a weak D match, TRBD1 (5 bases). V dropped 2 bases and J dropped 3 bases, with 8 bases sitting between them. Germline V lookup: CDR1 LGHNA, CDR2 YNFKEQ. The CDR3 runs 13 residues. The CDR3 nucleotides are TGTGCCAGCAGCCAACAGGGTGGCTACGAGCAGTACTTC. This sequence encodes CASSQQGGYEQYF.

The CDR3: CASSGLGLTYEQFF. CDR3 nucleotide sequence: TGTGCCAGCAGTGGTCTGGGACTAACCTATGAGCAGTTCTTC. This chain uses TRBV6-1 with TRBJ2-1; 7 positions match TRBD2. The length of the CDR3 is 14 residues. The trim removed 4 bases at V and 8 bases at J, leaving 8 bases unmatched. CDR1 is MNHNS, CDR2 SASEGT, per germline.

The genes are TRBV7-3 and TRBJ2-5; D is possibly TRBD1 (5 bases). V lost 5 bases and J lost 2, with 15 bases in between. The CDR3 extends over 15 amino acids. Germline CDR1 is SGHTA and CDR2 is FQGTGA. Written as DNA, the CDR3 is TGTGCCAGCAGCACCAGGGTTCCAGTACAAGAGACCCAGTACTTC. Its protein product is CASSTRVPVQETQYF.

The V gene is TRBV6-1, the J gene TRBJ1-3, with TRBD1 as a possible D gene (5 bases). The germline V gene encodes CDR1 MNHNS and CDR2 SASEGT. There are 13 residues in the CDR3. Deletions cut 5 bases from V and 5 bases from J, with 10 bases between. The CDR3 loop is CASSRDRRNTIYF. Here the CDR3 DNA reads TGTGCCAGCAGTAGAGACAGAAGAAACACCATATATTTT.

The gene calls are TRBV25-1 and TRBJ2-1; D is uncertain. The CDR3 length is 15 residues. Germline CDR1 MGHDK, CDR2 SYGVNS. With 3 bases removed from V and 4 bases from J, the gap between germline ends came to 13 bases. The CDR3 DNA reads as TGTGCCAGCAGTGATCCTCGCGTACGGTACAATGAGCAGTTCTTC. This codes for CASSDPRVRYNEQFF.

The chain combines TRBV10-3 with TRBJ2-7; the match to TRBD1 covers 9 bases. The CDR3 loop spans 15 amino acids. Looked up from germline, CDR1 is ENHRY and CDR2 is SYGVKD. The ends lost 4 bases at V and 5 bases at J; junction bases unmatched: 9. CDR3 nucleotides: TGTGCCATCAGTGCGACAGGACAGGGGATCAACGAGCAGTACTTC. This translates into CAISATGQGINEQYF.

This rearrangement joins TRBV5-4 to TRBJ1-4, with 9 bases fitting TRBD1. This CDR3 contains 14 residues. The germline V gene encodes CDR1 SGHNT and CDR2 YYREEE (reference sequence). V lost 4 bases and J lost 5; bases outside the gene matches: 3. The CDR3 loop reads CASSMDRGNEKLFF. CDR3 nucleotides: TGTGCCAGCAGCATGGACAGGGGCAATGAAAAACTGTTTTTT. The whole variable domain, remainder taken from reference TRBV5-4 and TRBJ1-4, is ETGVTQSPTHLIKTRGQQVTLRCSSQSGHNTVSWYQQALGQGPQFIFQYYREEENGRGNFPPRFSGLQFPNYSSELNVNALELDDSALYLCASSMDRGNEKLFFGSGTQLSVL.

V usage is TRBV30 and J usage is TRBJ1-4; D perhaps matches TRBD1 (5 bases). V lost 4 bases to trimming and J lost 3 bases, with 9 bases between them. The CDR3 is 13 amino acids. Per germline, CDR1 GTSNPN and CDR2 SVGIG (reference sequence). In nucleotides, the CDR3 is TGTGCCTGGACTCAGGGATCTAATGAAAAACTGTTTTTT. Residues: CAWTQGSNEKLFF.

This clone was detected once. This chain links TRBV6-6 with TRBJ1-5, with a weak D call TRBD1 (6 bases). The CDR3 runs 14 residues. V was trimmed by 0 bases and J by 6 bases, leaving 9 bases between them. Germline loops: CDR1 MNHNY, CDR2 SVGAGI (reference sequence). CDR3 loop: CASSYSGGAQPQHF. The CDR3 nucleotides are TGTGCCAGCAGTTACTCGGGGGGGGCTCAGCCCCAGCATTTT.

A few counts support this clone. CDR3 residues: CASGTGYVGTEAFF. The CDR3 DNA follows: TGTGCCAGCGGAACAGGGTACGTTGGCACTGAAGCTTTCTTT. V gene TRBV27 combines with J gene TRBJ1-1; possibly TRBD1 for D (6 bases). The CDR3 length is 14 residues. CDR1 and CDR2 (germline): MNHEY, SMNVEV (reference sequence). V was shortened by 8 bases and J by 4 bases, with 17 bases between the two germline ends.

The chain carries TRBV18 and TRBJ2-7; TRBD2 agrees at 7 bases. The CDR3 spans 14 residues. Germline V lookup: CDR1 KGHSH, CDR2 LQKENI. V shed 3 bases and J 3 bases; nucleotides not matched to a gene: 5. Here the CDR3 DNA reads TGTGCCAGCTCACCGCGTGCGGGGGACTACGAGCAGTACTTC. Translating it yields CASSPRAGDYEQYF. The full variable domain, completed using reference TRBV18 and TRBJ2-7, is NAGVMQNPRHLVRRRGQEARLRCSPMKGHSHVYWYRQLPEEGLKFMVYLQKENIIDESGMPKERFSAEFPKEGPSILRIQQVVRGDSAAYFCASSPRAGDYEQYFGPGTRLTVT.

The chain couples TRBV19 to TRBJ2-6, with TRBD1 matching over 7 bases. Trimming took 5 bases from V and 0 from J; bases not matched to a gene: 7. This CDR3 spans 17 amino acids. CDR1 and CDR2 (germline): LNHDA, SQIVND (reference sequence). CDR3 coding DNA: TGTGCCAGTAGTCCGGGACAGCCAACCTCTGGGGCCAACGTCCTGACTTTC. Its protein product is CASSPGQPTSGANVLTF.

J is TRBJ2-3 and V is TRBV13, with 8 bases matching TRBD1. This CDR3 region has 14 residues. Germline lookup yields CDR1 PRHDT and CDR2 FYEKMQ (reference sequence). Germline trimming cut 1 base from V and 4 bases from J; bases unmatched to any gene: 1. CDR3 sequence: CASSLDRGADTQYF. The CDR3 DNA is TGTGCCAGCAGCTTAGACAGGGGGGCAGATACGCAGTATTTT. Full variable domain (missing parts from reference TRBV13 and TRBJ2-3): AAGVIQSPRHLIKEKRETATLKCYPIPRHDTVYWYQQGPGQDPQFLISFYEKMQSDKGSIPDRFSAQQFSDYHSELNMSSLELGDSALYFCASSLDRGADTQYFGPGTRLTVL.

DNA for the CDR3: TGTGCCAGCAGCTTAGCGGCGGGGAGTTCGGGAGAGCAGTACTTC. This codes for CASSLAAGSSGEQYF. The genes are TRBV11-2 and TRBJ2-7, with a tentative D call TRBD2 (6 bases). The length of the CDR3 is 15 residues. Germline lookup yields CDR1 SGHAT and CDR2 FQNNGV. Between the trimmed V and J ends, which lost 1 base and 7 bases, there was a span of 17 bases.

This clone was seen a few times. J is TRBJ1-1 and V is TRBV5-4; TRBD1 matches 7 bases. This CDR3 contains 15 residues. Losses at the gene ends were 0 bases for V and 3 bases for J; bases not matched to a gene: 5. Germline V gene lookup returns CDR1 SGHNT and CDR2 YYREEE (reference sequence). The CDR3 coding sequence is TGTGCCAGCAGCTTGGACAGGGGTGGTCACACTGAAGCTTTCTTT. Translation: CASSLDRGGHTEAFF.

With regard to this clone: Germline and junction disagree at one end, which may indicate a read error. The V call is TRBV7-9, the J call TRBJ2-7; a possible D gene is TRBD2 (7 bases). Germline CDR1 SEHNR, CDR2 FQNEAQ (reference sequence). The CDR3 contains 17 residues. The CDR3 nucleotides are TGTTCCAGCAGCATATTATTCGGAGGGGGGGGCTCCTACGAGCAGTACTTC. This gives the protein CSSSILFGGGGSYEQYF.